Reported below is one T cell receptor (beta chain). Its cognate antigen is unknown. CD8 memory combined CD45RO+ cells with CCR7-negative CD45RA+ TemRA cells. Once extracted for a subset, genomic DNA was divided evenly among several immunoSEQ plates. Approximately 220 ng DNA, 25,000 to 35,000 T cell genomes, went into each sorted-subset replicate PCR. Generated by immunoSEQ multiplex PCR, the TCRdb table keeps only in-frame clones and is missing some. The sample lists approximately 87,000 clones; 50% to 70% were seen once. The germline gives CDR1 SEHNR, CDR2 FQNEAQ (reference sequence). Trimming pared 1 base from V and 10 bases from J, leaving 7 bases between. This CDR3 is built from 11 residues. The sample comes from a study of shared clonotypes between healthy human individuals. Points from the study as a whole: Estimated clonotype richness was generally higher in naive than memory subsets.

The source of this sequence is a man aged 25-45 years in good health. Sequencing was carried out using memory CD8+ T cells sorted from blood. Stated subset: CD45RO+ cells pooled with CCR7-negative TemRA cells. The gene calls are TRBV7-9 and TRBJ2-5; D not resolved. The CDR3 DNA is TGTGCCAGCAGCTTAGGGTGGGACCAGTACTTC. It encodes CASSLGWDQYF.